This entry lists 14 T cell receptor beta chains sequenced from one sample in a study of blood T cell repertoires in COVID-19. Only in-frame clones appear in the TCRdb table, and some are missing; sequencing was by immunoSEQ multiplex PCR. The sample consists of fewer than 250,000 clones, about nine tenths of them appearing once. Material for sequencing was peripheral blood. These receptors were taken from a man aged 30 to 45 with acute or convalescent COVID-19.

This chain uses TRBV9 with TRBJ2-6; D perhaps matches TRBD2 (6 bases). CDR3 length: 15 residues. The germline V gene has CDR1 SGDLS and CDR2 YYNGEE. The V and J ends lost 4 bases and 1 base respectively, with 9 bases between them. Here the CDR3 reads CASSMGTSGANVLTF. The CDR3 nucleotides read TGTGCCAGCAGCATGGGGACTTCTGGGGCCAACGTCCTGACTTTC.

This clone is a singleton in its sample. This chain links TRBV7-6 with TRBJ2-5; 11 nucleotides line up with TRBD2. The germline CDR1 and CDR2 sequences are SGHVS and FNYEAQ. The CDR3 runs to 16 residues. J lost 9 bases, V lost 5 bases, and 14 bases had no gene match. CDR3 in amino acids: CASSGETSGVKMAQYF. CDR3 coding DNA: TGTGCCAGCAGCGGTGAGACTAGCGGGGTCAAGATGGCCCAGTACTTC.

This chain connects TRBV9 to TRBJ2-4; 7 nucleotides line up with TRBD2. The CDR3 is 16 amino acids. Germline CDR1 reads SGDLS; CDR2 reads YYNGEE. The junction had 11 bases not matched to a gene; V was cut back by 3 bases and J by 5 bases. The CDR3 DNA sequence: TGTGCCAGCAGCGCCACGGGGGGACTATTGGAAAACATTCAGTACTTC. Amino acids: CASSATGGLLENIQYF.

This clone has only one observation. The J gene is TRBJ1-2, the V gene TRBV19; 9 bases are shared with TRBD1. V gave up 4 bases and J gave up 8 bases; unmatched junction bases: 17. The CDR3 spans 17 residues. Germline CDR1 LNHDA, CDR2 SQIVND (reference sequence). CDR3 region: CASSNEGTGRSSWGYTF. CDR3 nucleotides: TGTGCCAGTAGTAACGAAGGGACAGGGCGTTCATCATGGGGCTACACCTTC.

The CDR3 DNA follows: TGCGCCAGCAGCCAGGACATGGTGAAGACCCAGTACTTC. Its protein product is CASSQDMVKTQYF. The chain couples TRBV10-1 to TRBJ2-5; maybe TRBD1 (5 bases). V was cut by 6 bases and J by 6 bases, with 14 bases left in between. The CDR3 is made up of 13 amino acids. The germline V gene encodes CDR1 WNHNN and CDR2 SYGVQD (reference sequence).

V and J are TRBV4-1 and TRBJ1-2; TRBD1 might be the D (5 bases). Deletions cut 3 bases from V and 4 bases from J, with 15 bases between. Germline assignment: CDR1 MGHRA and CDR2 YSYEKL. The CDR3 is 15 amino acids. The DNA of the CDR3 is TGCGCCAGCAGCCAGGGGGAGGGACGGCGCTATGGCTACACCTTC. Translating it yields CASSQGEGRRYGYTF.

CDR3 loop: CASSRGWGGEAFF. The CDR3 coding sequence is TGTGCCAGCAGTCGGGGGTGGGGAGGGGAAGCTTTCTTT. V gene TRBV12-3 or TRBV12-4 combines with J gene TRBJ1-1, with a possible D match to TRBD1 (5 bases). Trimming pared 5 bases from V and 8 bases from J, leaving 15 bases between. The CDR3 covers 13 residues.

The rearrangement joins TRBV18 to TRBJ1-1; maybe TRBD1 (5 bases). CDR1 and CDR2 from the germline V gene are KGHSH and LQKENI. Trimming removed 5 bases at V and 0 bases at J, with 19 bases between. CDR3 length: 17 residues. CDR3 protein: CASSGYMGRQMNTEAFF. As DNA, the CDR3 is TGTGCCAGCTCAGGATATATGGGGCGGCAGATGAACACTGAAGCTTTCTTT.

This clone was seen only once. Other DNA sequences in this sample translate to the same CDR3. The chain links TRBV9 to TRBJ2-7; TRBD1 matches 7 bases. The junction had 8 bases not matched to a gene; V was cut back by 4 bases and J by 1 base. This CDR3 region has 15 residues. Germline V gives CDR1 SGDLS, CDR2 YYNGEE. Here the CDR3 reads CASSPGGSVSYEQYF. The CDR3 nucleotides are TGTGCCAGCAGCCCAGGGGGATCGGTGTCCTACGAGCAGTACTTC.

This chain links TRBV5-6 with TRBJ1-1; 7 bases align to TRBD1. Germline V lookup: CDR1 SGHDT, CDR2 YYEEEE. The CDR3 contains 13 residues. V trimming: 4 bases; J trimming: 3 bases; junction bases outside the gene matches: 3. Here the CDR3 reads CASSRDRDTEAFF. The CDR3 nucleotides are TGTGCCAGCAGCCGTGACAGGGACACTGAAGCTTTCTTT.

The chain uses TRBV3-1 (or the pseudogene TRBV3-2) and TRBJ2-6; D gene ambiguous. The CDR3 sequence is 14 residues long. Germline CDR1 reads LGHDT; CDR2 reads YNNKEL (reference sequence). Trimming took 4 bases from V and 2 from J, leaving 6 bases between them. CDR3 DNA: TGTGCCAGCAGCCCCCTTCCTGGGGCCAACGTCCTGACTTTC. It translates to CASSPLPGANVLTF.

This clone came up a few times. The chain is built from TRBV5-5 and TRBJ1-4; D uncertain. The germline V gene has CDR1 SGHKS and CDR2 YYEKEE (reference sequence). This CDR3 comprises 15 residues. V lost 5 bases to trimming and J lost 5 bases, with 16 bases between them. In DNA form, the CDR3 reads TGTGCCAGCAGGCCCGTCGAGGTTCTCAATGAAAAACTGTTTTTT. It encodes CASRPVEVLNEKLFF.

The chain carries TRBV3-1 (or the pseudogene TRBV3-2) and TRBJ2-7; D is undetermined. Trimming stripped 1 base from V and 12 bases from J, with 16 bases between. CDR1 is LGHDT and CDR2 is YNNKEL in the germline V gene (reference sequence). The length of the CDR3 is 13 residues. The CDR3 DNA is TGTGCCAGCAGCCAAGGAGCGTACGCATCACGGTACTTC. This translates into CASSQGAYASRYF.

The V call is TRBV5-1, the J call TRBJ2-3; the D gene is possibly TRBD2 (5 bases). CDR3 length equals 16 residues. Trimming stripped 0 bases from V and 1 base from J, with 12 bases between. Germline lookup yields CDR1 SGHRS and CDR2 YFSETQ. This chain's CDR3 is CASSLARGLGTDTQYF. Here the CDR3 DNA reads TGCGCCAGCAGCTTGGCGAGAGGGTTAGGCACAGATACGCAGTATTTT.